The source of this TCR beta chain is a study of cytomegalovirus exposure and HLA in healthy donors. Healthy bone marrow donors formed the donor group. Use of 60 Vbeta and 13 Jbeta primers characterized the PCR. Libraries were prepared by immunoSEQ multiplex PCR; TCRdb keeps only in-frame clonotypes and omits some of them. The table shows under 130,000 clones, with 75% to 90% occurring only once. CDR1 and CDR2 (germline): SGDLS, YYNGEE. Losses at the gene ends were 0 bases for V and 6 bases for J; bases not matched to a gene: 8. The length of the CDR3 is 15 residues. Sequenced material: PBMCs. The TCR comes from a man aged 30 to 45 in good health and CMV-seropositive. V and J are TRBV9 and TRBJ1-2, with TRBD1 matching 7 bases. The CDR3 sequence is CASSVDSRTGDGYTF. CDR3 nucleotide sequence: TGTGCCAGCAGCGTAGATAGTAGAACAGGGGATGGCTACACCTTC.